This TCR beta chain came from a study of T cells after yellow fever vaccination. Study details: Those fractions that held only low numbers of cells were prepared using the SMART-Seq v4 Ultra Low Input RNA kit.

Germline CDR1 reads SGDLS; CDR2 reads YYNGEE. V lost 0 bases, J lost 7 bases, and 16 bases stayed unmatched. The CDR3 totals 17 residues. General study findings and limits: Abundant clonotypes from the bulk population could contaminate FACS-sorted repertoires. Weaker in magnitude, the secondary response showed a faster peak on day 5 versus 15. Just a small share of clonotypes turned up in the CD4 compartment as well as the CD8 compartment.

As for this clonotype: The antigen is unknown.

TCRdb processed the 5' RACE reads anew with MiXCR; each CDR3 protein has one entry. The data show 200,000 to 300,000 distinct CDR3 sequences, around 6.7% seen once. This chain links TRBV9 with TRBJ2-7, with 7 bases lining up with TRBD2. The sample was CD4+ T cells sorted from PBMCs, taken on the day of the yellow fever booster vaccination. The sequence derives from a man aged 30 to 39 who received the YFV17D yellow fever vaccine. In nucleotides, the CDR3 is TGTGCCAGCAGCGTAGCACCCGGTTGGGCGGGAGTAGAGGAGCAGTACTTC. It specifies CASSVAPGWAGVEEQYF.